This TCR beta chain emerged from a study of beta chain features in type 1 diabetes. Study in general: Regarding age, gender and cell yields, patients proved similar to healthy donors.

Study-level results: Over-representation of high TCR-expressing cells was a possible consequence of cDNA sequencing. A potential PCR bias toward shorter templates would be equal in patient and control samples. Among patients with Type 1 diabetes, TCRB CDR3s were moderately but significantly shorter in every one of the four CD4+ subsets.

About this clone: The antigen is not known.

Reverse transcription of all isolated RNA meant that expressed TCRB transcripts were sequenced. Some clones are missing from TCRdb's copy, which holds only in-frame ones; the method was immunoSEQ multiplex PCR. This repertoire shows 150,000 to 200,000 clones, roughly 63% found once; its top ten account for roughly 0.089%. Germline values: CDR1 GTSNPN, CDR2 SVGIG (reference sequence). V trimming: 3 bases; J trimming: 5 bases; junction bases outside the gene matches: 8. The CDR3 spans 14 residues. One heparinised draw of blood, averaging around 120 mL, came from each donor. The source material was naive CD4+ T cells from blood. The receptor was isolated from a young man with type 1 diabetes. This sequence joins TRBV30 and TRBJ2-5; 8 positions match TRBD1. DNA of the CDR3: TGTGCCTGGAGCGGGACAGGAGCGTGGGAGACCCAGTACTTC. This encodes CAWSGTGAWETQYF.